Listed here are 28 T cell receptor beta chains from one sample, sequenced in a study of blood T cell repertoires in COVID-19. TCRdb keeps only in-frame clones here, not all; method: immunoSEQ multiplex PCR. The sample includes 260,000 or so clones, around 90% seen only once; the top ten take approximately 8.8%. Specimen: peripheral blood. The receptor set was obtained from a man between 18 and 29 years old with active or convalescent COVID-19.

The chain uses TRBV2 and TRBJ2-1, with 7 bases aligning to TRBD1. The length of the CDR3 is 13 residues. Germline V lookup: CDR1 SNHLY, CDR2 FYNNEI. Trimming took 3 bases from V and 6 from J; bases not matched to a gene: 2. The DNA for the CDR3 is TGTGCCAGCAGTGAGGGACAGCCCAATGAGCAGTTCTTC. Translated, it gives CASSEGQPNEQFF.

This clone was detected only once. This rearrangement joins TRBV29-1 to TRBJ2-1; no clear D gene. V was pared by 2 bases and J by 0 bases, with 11 bases between. This CDR3 has 15 amino acids. In germline, CDR1 is SQVTM, CDR2 ANQGSEA. The CDR3 loop reads CSVEYVLSSYNEQFF. The CDR3 DNA reads as TGCAGCGTTGAATATGTACTTAGCTCCTACAATGAGCAGTTCTTC.

J is TRBJ1-4 and V is TRBV28, with 10 positions matching TRBD1. V lost 9 bases, J lost 5 bases, and 6 bases stayed unmatched. Germline V CDR1 and CDR2: MDHEN, SYDVKM. The CDR3 length is 14 residues. The CDR3 loop is CASSTGGRNEKLFF. The CDR3 DNA reads TGTGCCAGTTCGACAGGGGGCAGGAATGAAAAACTGTTTTTT. The variable domain in full, completed from reference TRBV28 and TRBJ1-4, reads DVKVTQSSRYLVKRTGEKVFLECVQDMDHENMFWYRQDPGLGLRLIYFSYDVKMKEKGDIPEGYSVSREKKERFSLILESASTNQTSMYLCASSTGGRNEKLFFGSGTQLSVL.

V is TRBV6-5 and J is TRBJ1-2; TRBD1 is a possible D gene (6 bases). This CDR3 region has 15 residues. The V and J ends lost 7 bases and 4 bases respectively, with 19 bases between them. CDR1 and CDR2 (germline): MNHEY, SVGAGI. The CDR3 spells CASKLGDTTGYGYTF. The CDR3 DNA is TGTGCCAGCAAATTGGGGGACACCACTGGCTATGGCTACACCTTC.

The chain couples TRBV6-5 to TRBJ1-2; 11 bases fit TRBD1. V dropped 1 base and J dropped 3; count of bases not matched to a gene: 1. This CDR3 has 15 amino acids. Germline-derived CDR1 and CDR2 are MNHEY and SVGAGI. CDR3 nucleotides: TGTGCCAGCAGTTACTGGACAGGGGGCGACTATGGCTACACCTTC. Translated: CASSYWTGGDYGYTF.

The CDR3: CASSQTTSGGEVEQYF. In DNA, the CDR3 is TGTGCCAGCAGCCAGACGACTAGCGGGGGCGAGGTCGAGCAGTACTTC. The chain is built from TRBV3-1 (or the pseudogene TRBV3-2) and TRBJ2-7; 12 positions agree with TRBD2. The junction had 9 bases not matched to a gene; V was cut back by 3 bases and J by 6 bases. This CDR3 has 16 residues. Per the germline V gene, CDR1 is LGHDT and CDR2 is YNNKEL (reference sequence).

The chain links TRBV4-1 to TRBJ1-4; 7 positions match TRBD1. The V segment lost 5 bases and the J segment 5 bases; nucleotides outside the gene matches: 5. CDR3 size: 14 residues. Germline CDR1 is MGHRA and CDR2 is YSYEKL. This CDR3 is CASSFRDSNEKLFF. As DNA, the CDR3 is TGCGCCAGCAGCTTCCGGGACAGCAATGAAAAACTGTTTTTT.

In the case of this clone: This CDR3 is also generated by other DNA sequences in the sample. The chain links TRBV9 to TRBJ2-1; TRBD2 agrees at 12 bases. This CDR3 spans 15 amino acids. Germline V CDR1 and CDR2: SGDLS, YYNGEE. J was trimmed by 4 bases and V by 5 bases; bases with no gene match: 4. CDR3: CASSSSGGAYNEQFF. CDR3 bases: TGTGCCAGCAGTTCTAGCGGGGGGGCGTACAATGAGCAGTTCTTC.

This clone occurred once. The identical CDR3 is also encoded by other nucleotide sequences in the sample. The J gene is TRBJ2-7, the V gene TRBV7-6, with TRBD1 as a possible D gene (6 bases). V lost 1 base to trimming and J lost 1 base, with 11 bases between them. The CDR3 has 15 amino acids. The germline V gene has CDR1 SGHVS and CDR2 FNYEAQ. The CDR3 region has the DNA TGTGCCAGCAGCTTAGAACAGGGATCATCCTACGAGCAGTACTTC. Protein sequence: CASSLEQGSSYEQYF.

The chain has TRBV12-3 or TRBV12-4 and TRBJ2-7; 7 nucleotides match TRBD1. The CDR3 spans 13 residues. J was trimmed by 5 bases and V by 6 bases; bases with no gene match: 7. This CDR3 reads CASSISTGDEQYF. In nucleotides, the CDR3 is TGTGCCAGCAGCATAAGTACAGGGGACGAGCAGTACTTC.

V gene TRBV5-6 combines with J gene TRBJ1-1; TRBD1 might be the D (5 bases). The length of the CDR3 is 13 residues. Trimming removed 3 bases from V and 0 bases from J, with 6 bases in between. Per the germline V gene, CDR1 is SGHDT and CDR2 is YYEEEE. CDR3: CASSSGLNTEAFF. The CDR3 DNA follows: TGTGCCAGCAGCTCAGGGCTGAACACTGAAGCTTTCTTT.

The chain combines TRBV9 with TRBJ1-1, with D possibly matching TRBD1 (6 bases). The CDR3 sequence is 15 residues long. V gave up 2 bases and J gave up 2 bases, with 13 bases separating them. Looked up from germline, CDR1 is SGDLS and CDR2 is YYNGEE. CDR3 in DNA: TGTGCCAGCAGCGTGCCCGGACAGATCAACACTGAAGCTTTCTTT. Translating gives CASSVPGQINTEAFF.

The rearrangement links TRBV11-2 to TRBJ2-3; 9 positions agree with TRBD1. Germline CDR1 reads SGHAT; CDR2 reads FQNNGV. J lost 6 bases, V lost 5 bases, and 9 bases had no gene match. The CDR3 covers 15 residues. CDR3 region: CASSQLDRGWDTQYF. The CDR3 nucleotides read TGTGCCAGCAGCCAGCTAGACAGGGGGTGGGATACGCAGTATTTT.

The chain recombines TRBV2 with TRBJ2-7, with TRBD1 as a possible D gene (6 bases). Germline CDR1 reads SNHLY; CDR2 reads FYNNEI. Trimming stripped 4 bases from V and 0 bases from J, with 10 bases between. The CDR3 is 14 residues long. CDR3 protein: CASSGPDSSYEQYF. The CDR3 DNA follows: TGTGCCAGCAGTGGTCCGGACAGCTCCTACGAGCAGTACTTC.

This chain links TRBV5-4 with TRBJ2-1; 7 bases line up with TRBD2. V lost 0 bases to trimming and J lost 1 base; unmatched junction nucleotides: 1. The germline V gene encodes CDR1 SGHNT and CDR2 YYREEE (reference sequence). This CDR3 is built from 15 residues. The CDR3 DNA sequence: TGTGCCAGCAGCTTGGAGGGAGGGTCCTACAATGAGCAGTTCTTC. This sequence encodes CASSLEGGSYNEQFF.

The V gene is TRBV15, the J gene TRBJ1-1, with D unresolved. This CDR3 has 14 residues. CDR1 is LNHNV, CDR2 YYDKDF, per germline (reference sequence). Trimming stripped 1 base from V and 3 bases from J, with 9 bases between. The CDR3 bases are TGTGCCACCAGCAGAGGTGGTAGTTACACTGAAGCTTTCTTT. It is translated as CATSRGGSYTEAFF.

This chain joins TRBV19 and TRBJ1-2, with TRBD1 as a possible D gene (6 bases). The CDR3 spans 13 residues. Germline CDR1 reads LNHDA; CDR2 reads SQIVND (reference sequence). Between the trimmed V and J ends, which lost 6 bases and 4 bases, there was a span of 12 bases. The CDR3 spells CASRQTGSYGYTF. The CDR3 DNA is TGTGCCAGTAGACAAACAGGGAGCTATGGCTACACCTTC.

The V call is TRBV12-5, the J call TRBJ1-5; 9 positions match TRBD1. The V gene's germline CDR1 is LGHNT and CDR2 FRNRAP. This CDR3 has 15 residues. V shed 6 bases, J shed 1 base, and the junction held 4 bases outside the gene matches. Written as DNA, the CDR3 is TGTGCTAGTGGAGACAGGGGGGAAAGCAATCAGCCCCAGCATTTT. It yields the protein CASGDRGESNQPQHF.

This clone appeared a single time. V usage is TRBV19 and J usage is TRBJ1-6; TRBD1 matches 7 bases. Germline V gives CDR1 LNHDA, CDR2 SQIVND (reference sequence). V was clipped by 3 bases and J by 2 bases; unmatched bases: 13. CDR3 size: 19 residues. The CDR3 DNA reads TGTGCCAGTAGTATGGAAGCATTCGGGACAGTAGCCTATAATTCACCCCTCCACTTT. It encodes CASSMEAFGTVAYNSPLHF.

CDR3 amino acids: CASSFVGADYNEQFF. In DNA form, the CDR3 reads TGTGCCAGCAGCTTCGTGGGGGCGGATTACAATGAGCAGTTCTTC. The chain couples TRBV7-6 to TRBJ2-1; a possible D gene is TRBD1 (6 bases). The CDR3 runs 15 residues. Trimming removed 3 bases from V and 4 bases from J, with 13 bases in between. CDR1 and CDR2 (germline): SGHVS, FNYEAQ.

The chain couples TRBV20-1 to TRBJ1-2; D unclear. Germline V lookup: CDR1 DFQATT, CDR2 SNEGSKA (reference sequence). V gave up 5 bases and J gave up 8 bases, with 12 bases separating them. This CDR3 has 11 residues. The CDR3 is CSAVVPGGYTF. The CDR3 DNA reads as TGCAGTGCTGTCGTTCCAGGCGGCTACACCTTC.

The J gene is TRBJ2-2, the V gene TRBV7-9; 8 bases align to TRBD2. CDR1 and CDR2 (germline): SEHNR, FQNEAQ (reference sequence). J lost 7 bases, V lost 5 bases, and 12 bases had no gene match. The CDR3 spans 16 residues. The CDR3, as DNA: TGTGCCAGCAGCCCGAGCGGGGGCGGAGGGATCGGGGAGCTGTTTTTT. It translates to CASSPSGGGGIGELFF.

The rearrangement joins TRBV27 to TRBJ2-1; 12 nucleotides line up with TRBD2. V dropped 3 bases and J dropped 8; count of bases not matched to a gene: 5. CDR1 and CDR2 (germline): MNHEY, SMNVEV (reference sequence). The length of the CDR3 is 15 residues. The CDR3 bases are TGTGCCAGCAGTTTGACTAGCGGGGGTTTCCATGAGCAGTTCTTC. This gives the protein CASSLTSGGFHEQFF.

The chain links TRBV9 to TRBJ2-3; D uncertain. Per the germline V gene, CDR1 is SGDLS and CDR2 is YYNGEE. V lost 3 bases, J lost 4 bases, and 18 bases lay in between. CDR3 size: 16 residues. The CDR3 is CASSEKSSVFADTQYF. CDR3 coding DNA: TGTGCCAGCAGCGAGAAGTCCAGTGTCTTCGCAGATACGCAGTATTTT.

The chain links TRBV19 to TRBJ1-3, with 11 bases matching TRBD1. The CDR3 sequence is 18 residues long. With V trimmed by 2 bases and J by 2 bases, 8 bases remained unmatched. Germline V gene data show CDR1 as LNHDA and CDR2 as SQIVND (reference sequence). CDR3 sequence reads: CASSISSGTGGTGNTIYF. The CDR3 DNA sequence: TGTGCCAGTAGTATATCCTCCGGGACAGGGGGGACTGGAAACACCATATATTTT.

The CDR3 DNA reads as TGTGCCATCAGTGAGTGGGGGGACAGGGACAATGAGCAGTTCTTC. The encoded protein is CAISEWGDRDNEQFF. The chain recombines TRBV10-3 with TRBJ2-1; 9 nucleotides align to TRBD1. Germline V CDR1 and CDR2: ENHRY, SYGVKD. The CDR3 has 15 amino acids. V lost 1 base, J lost 5 bases, and 3 bases stayed unmatched.

J is TRBJ1-6 and V is TRBV19; possibly TRBD1 for D (5 bases). Germline values: CDR1 LNHDA, CDR2 SQIVND (reference sequence). Between the trimmed V and J ends, which lost 5 bases and 6 bases, there was a span of 14 bases. The CDR3 runs 15 residues. The CDR3 DNA reads as TGTGCCAGTAGTGTCGGTGGGGGGGTTAATTCACCCCTCCACTTT. Translating it yields CASSVGGGVNSPLHF.

This rearrangement joins TRBV12-3 or TRBV12-4 to TRBJ2-6; the D is unclear. Trimming shortened V by 4 bases and J by 4 bases, and 5 bases separated the two germline ends. The CDR3 covers 13 residues. CDR3 amino acids: CASSSEGANVLTF. As DNA, the CDR3 is TGTGCCAGCAGTTCCGAGGGGGCCAACGTCCTGACTTTC.